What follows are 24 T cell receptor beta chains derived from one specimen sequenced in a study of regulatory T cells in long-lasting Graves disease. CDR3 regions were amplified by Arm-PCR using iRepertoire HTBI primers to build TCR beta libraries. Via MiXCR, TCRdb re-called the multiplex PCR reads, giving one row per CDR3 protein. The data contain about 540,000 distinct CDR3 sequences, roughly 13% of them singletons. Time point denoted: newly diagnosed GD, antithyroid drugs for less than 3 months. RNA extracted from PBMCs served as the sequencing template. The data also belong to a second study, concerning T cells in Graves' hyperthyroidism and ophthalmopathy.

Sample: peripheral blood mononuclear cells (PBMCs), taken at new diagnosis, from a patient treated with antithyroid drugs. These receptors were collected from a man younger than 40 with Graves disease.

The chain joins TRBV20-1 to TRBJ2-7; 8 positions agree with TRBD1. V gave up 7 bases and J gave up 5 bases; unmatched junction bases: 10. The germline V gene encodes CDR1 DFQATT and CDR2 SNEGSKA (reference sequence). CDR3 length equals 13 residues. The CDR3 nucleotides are TGCAGTGTCACGACAGGGGCTGGTGACGAGCAGTACTTC. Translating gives CSVTTGAGDEQYF.

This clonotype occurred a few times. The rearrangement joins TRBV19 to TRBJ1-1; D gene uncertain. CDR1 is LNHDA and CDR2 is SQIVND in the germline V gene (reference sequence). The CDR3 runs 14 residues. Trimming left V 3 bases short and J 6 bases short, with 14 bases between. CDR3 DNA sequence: TGTGCCAGTAGTATTACCCTCCCGGTTGCTGAAGCTTTCTTT. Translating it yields CASSITLPVAEAFF.

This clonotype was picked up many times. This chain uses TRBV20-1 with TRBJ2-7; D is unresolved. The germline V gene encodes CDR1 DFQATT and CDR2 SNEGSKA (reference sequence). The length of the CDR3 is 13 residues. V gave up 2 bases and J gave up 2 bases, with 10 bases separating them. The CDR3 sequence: CSARIQSTYEQYF. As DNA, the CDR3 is TGCAGTGCTAGAATCCAGTCGACCTACGAGCAGTACTTC.

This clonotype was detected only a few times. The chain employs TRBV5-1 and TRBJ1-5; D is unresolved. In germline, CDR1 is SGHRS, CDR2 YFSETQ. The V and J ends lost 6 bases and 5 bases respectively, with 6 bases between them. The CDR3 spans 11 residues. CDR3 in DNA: TGCGCCAGCAATCTAGATCAGCCCCAGCATTTT. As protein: CASNLDQPQHF.

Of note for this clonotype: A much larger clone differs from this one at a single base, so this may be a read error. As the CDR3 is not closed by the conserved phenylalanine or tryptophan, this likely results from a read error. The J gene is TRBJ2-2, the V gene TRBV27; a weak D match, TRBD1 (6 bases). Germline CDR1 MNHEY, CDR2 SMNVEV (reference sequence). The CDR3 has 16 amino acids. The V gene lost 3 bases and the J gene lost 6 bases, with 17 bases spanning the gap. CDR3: CASSLRPTGLAGELFS. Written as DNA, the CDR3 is TGTGCCAGCAGTTTGCGCCCGACAGGTTTGGCCGGGGAGCTGTTTTCT.

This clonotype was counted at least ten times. The CDR3 coding sequence is TGTGCCAGCAGTGCTACCCCAACCCGAGGAAACACCATATATTTT. Translation: CASSATPTRGNTIYF. The J gene is TRBJ1-3, the V gene TRBV28; D gene ambiguous. Germline CDR1 reads MDHEN; CDR2 reads SYDVKM. V was clipped by 5 bases and J by 4 bases, with 15 bases between them. This CDR3 comprises 15 residues.

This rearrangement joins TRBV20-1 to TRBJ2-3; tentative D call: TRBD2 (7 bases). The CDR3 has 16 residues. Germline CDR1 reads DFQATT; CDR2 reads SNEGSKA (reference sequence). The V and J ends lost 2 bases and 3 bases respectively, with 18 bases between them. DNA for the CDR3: TGCAGTGCTAGATTGGACTGGCGGGGGCTAACAGATACGCAGTATTTT. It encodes CSARLDWRGLTDTQYF.

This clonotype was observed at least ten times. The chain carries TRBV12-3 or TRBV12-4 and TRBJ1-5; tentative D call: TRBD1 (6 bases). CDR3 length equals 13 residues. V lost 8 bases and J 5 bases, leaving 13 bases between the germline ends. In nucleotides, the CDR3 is TGTGCCAGCCGAAGGGACAATTATCAGCCCCAGCATTTT. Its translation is CASRRDNYQPQHF.

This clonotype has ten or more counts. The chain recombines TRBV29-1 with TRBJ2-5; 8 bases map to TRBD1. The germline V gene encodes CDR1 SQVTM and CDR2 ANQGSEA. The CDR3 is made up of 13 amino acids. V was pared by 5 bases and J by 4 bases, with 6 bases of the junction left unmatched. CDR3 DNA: TGCAGCGTTCAACCAGGGGGCCGAGAGACCCAGTACTTC. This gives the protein CSVQPGGRETQYF.

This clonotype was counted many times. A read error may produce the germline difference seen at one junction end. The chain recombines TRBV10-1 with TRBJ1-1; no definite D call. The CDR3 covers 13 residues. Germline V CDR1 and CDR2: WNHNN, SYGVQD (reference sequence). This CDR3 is CASSGRGYTEAFF. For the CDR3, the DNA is TGTGCCAGCAGCGGACGGGGTTACACTGAAGCTTTCTTT.

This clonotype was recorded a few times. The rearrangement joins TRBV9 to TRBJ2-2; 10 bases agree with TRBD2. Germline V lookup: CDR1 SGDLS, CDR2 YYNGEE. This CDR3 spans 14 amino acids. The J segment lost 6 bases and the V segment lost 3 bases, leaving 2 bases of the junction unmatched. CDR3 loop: CASSGLAGAGELFF. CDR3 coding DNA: TGTGCCAGCAGCGGGCTAGCGGGAGCCGGGGAGCTGTTTTTT.

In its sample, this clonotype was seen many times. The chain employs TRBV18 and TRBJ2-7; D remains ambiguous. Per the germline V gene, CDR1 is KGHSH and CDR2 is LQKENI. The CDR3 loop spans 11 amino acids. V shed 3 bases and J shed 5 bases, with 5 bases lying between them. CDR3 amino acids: CASSPDDEQYF. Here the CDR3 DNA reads TGTGCCAGCTCACCGGACGACGAGCAGTACTTC.

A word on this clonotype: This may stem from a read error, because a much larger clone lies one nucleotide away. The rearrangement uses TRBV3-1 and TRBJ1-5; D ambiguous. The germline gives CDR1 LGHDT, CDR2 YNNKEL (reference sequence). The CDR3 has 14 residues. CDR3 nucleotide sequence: TGTACCAGCAGCCAACGGGAGGGCCATCAGCCCCAGCATTTT. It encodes CTSSQREGHQPQHF.

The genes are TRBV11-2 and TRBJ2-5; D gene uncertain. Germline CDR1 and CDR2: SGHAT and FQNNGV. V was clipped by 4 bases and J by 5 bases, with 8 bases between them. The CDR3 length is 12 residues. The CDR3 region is CASSSLYETQYF. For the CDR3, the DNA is TGTGCCAGCAGCTCCCTCTATGAGACCCAGTACTTC. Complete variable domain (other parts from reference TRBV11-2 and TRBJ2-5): EAGVAQSPRYKIIEKRQSVAFWCNPISGHATLYWYQQILGQGPKLLIQFQNNGVVDDSQLPKDRFSAERLKGVDSTLKIQPAKLEDSAVYLCASSSLYETQYFGPGTRLLVL.

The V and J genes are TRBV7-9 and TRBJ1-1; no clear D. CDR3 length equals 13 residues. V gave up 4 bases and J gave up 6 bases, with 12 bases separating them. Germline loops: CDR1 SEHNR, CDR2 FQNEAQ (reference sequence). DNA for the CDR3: TGTGCCAGCAGCTCCCCTACCAGCGCTGAAGCTTTCTTT. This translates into CASSSPTSAEAFF.

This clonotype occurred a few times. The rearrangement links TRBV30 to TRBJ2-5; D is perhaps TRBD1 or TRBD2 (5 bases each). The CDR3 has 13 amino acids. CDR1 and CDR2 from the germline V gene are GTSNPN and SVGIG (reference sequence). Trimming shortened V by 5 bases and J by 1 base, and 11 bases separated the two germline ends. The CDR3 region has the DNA TGTGCCTGGGGGGCAGGGACCCAAGAGACCCAGTACTTC. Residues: CAWGAGTQETQYF.

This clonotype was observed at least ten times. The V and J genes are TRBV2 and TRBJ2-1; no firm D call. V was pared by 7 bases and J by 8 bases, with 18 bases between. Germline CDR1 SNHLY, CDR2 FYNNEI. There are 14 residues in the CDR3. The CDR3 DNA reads TGTGCCAGCAATACCCCGGCCCGCTCCGATGAGCAGTTCTTC. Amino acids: CASNTPARSDEQFF.

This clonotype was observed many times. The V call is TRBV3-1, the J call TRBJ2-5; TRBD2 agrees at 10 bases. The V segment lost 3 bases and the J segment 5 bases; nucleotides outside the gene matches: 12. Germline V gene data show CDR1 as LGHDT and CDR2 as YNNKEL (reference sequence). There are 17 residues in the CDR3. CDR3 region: CASSQAPSGRARETQYF. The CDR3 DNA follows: TGTGCCAGCAGCCAGGCCCCCAGCGGGAGGGCCCGGGAGACCCAGTACTTC.

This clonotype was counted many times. The CDR3, as DNA: TGTGCCAGCAGTTTAACCGACTATGGCTACACCTTC. It specifies CASSLTDYGYTF. The V and J genes are TRBV12-3 or TRBV12-4 and TRBJ1-2, with unresolved D. V shed 2 bases and J shed 3 bases, with 4 bases lying between them. The CDR3 is 12 amino acids.

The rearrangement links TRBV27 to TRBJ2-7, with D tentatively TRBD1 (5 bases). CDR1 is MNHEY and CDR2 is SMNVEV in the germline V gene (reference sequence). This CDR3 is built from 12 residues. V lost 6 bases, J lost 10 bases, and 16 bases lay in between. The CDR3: CASSPQDSRQYF. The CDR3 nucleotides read TGTGCCAGCAGCCCACAGGATTCGCGTCAGTACTTC.

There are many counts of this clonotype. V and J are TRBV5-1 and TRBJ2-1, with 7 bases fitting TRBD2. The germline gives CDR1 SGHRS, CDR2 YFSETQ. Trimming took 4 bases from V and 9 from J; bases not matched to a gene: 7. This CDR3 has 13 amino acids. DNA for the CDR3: TGCGCCAGCAGCGGGAGGGACGGAGGTGAGCAGTTCTTC. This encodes CASSGRDGGEQFF.

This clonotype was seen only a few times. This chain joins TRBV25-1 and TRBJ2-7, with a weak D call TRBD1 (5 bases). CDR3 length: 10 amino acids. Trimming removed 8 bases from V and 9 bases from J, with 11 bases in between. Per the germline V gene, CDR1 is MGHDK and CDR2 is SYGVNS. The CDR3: CASVGRRQYF. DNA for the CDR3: TGTGCCAGCGTGGGGCGCCGGCAGTACTTC.

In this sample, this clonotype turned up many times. DNA of the CDR3: TGTGCCTTCAGTGCGGGAGGGAAAGAGACCCAGTACTTC. Translated: CAFSAGGKETQYF. V usage is TRBV2 and J usage is TRBJ2-5, with 9 bases fitting TRBD2. This CDR3 spans 13 amino acids. Unmatched junction bases numbered 7, after V lost 11 bases and J lost 3 bases. Looked up from germline, CDR1 is SNHLY and CDR2 is FYNNEI.

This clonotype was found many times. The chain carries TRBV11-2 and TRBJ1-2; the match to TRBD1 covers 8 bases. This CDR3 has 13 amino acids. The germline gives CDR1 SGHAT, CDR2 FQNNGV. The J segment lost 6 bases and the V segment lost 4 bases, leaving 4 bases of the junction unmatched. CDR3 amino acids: CASSSGQGHGYTF. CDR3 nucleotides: TGTGCCAGCAGCTCAGGACAGGGCCATGGCTACACCTTC.